These 21 T cell receptor beta chains share one sample of origin, sequenced in a study of T-cell memory formation after mild COVID-19. TCRdb recomputed calls from the 5' RACE reads with MiXCR, one row per CDR3 protein. The profile shows 110,000 to 150,000 distinct CDR3 sequences, about 14% of them singletons. The sample consisted of PBMCs or a T cell subset sorted from them (not recorded which). The receptors were gathered from an adult woman who had mild COVID-19 (a few samples of this study predate the infection). Cell type and time point are not known.

This clonotype was detected only once. The V and J genes are TRBV24-1 and TRBJ2-2, with TRBD1 matching over 7 bases. The CDR3 length is 14 residues. Trimming cost V 6 bases and J 7 bases; bases outside gene matches: 7. Germline CDR1 and CDR2: KGHDR and SFDVKD. CDR3 nucleotides: TGTGCCACCAGTTCTTCAGGGGGATTCGGGGAGCTGTTTTTT. It is translated as CATSSSGGFGELFF.

This clonotype has only a few counts. This chain's CDR3 is CASLKTSGGSNEQFF. The CDR3, as DNA: TGTGCCAGCCTTAAGACTAGCGGCGGGTCCAATGAGCAGTTCTTC. The V and J genes are TRBV19 and TRBJ2-1; TRBD2 aligns across 9 bases. Germline V gene lookup returns CDR1 LNHDA and CDR2 SQIVND (reference sequence). This CDR3 is built from 15 residues. Germline trimming cut 9 bases from V and 6 bases from J; bases unmatched to any gene: 12. The whole variable domain, remainder taken from reference TRBV19 and TRBJ2-1, is DGGITQSPKYLFRKEGQNVTLSCEQNLNHDAMYWYRQDPGQGLRLIYYSQIVNDFQKGDIAEGYSVSREKKESFPLTVTSAQKNPTAFYLCASLKTSGGSNEQFFGPGTRLTVL.

This clonotype was seen a few times. The genes are TRBV7-6 and TRBJ1-2; D gene unclear. V lost 0 bases and J lost 8, with 13 bases in between. This CDR3 has 14 residues. Germline assignment: CDR1 SGHVS and CDR2 FNYEAQ. Written as DNA, the CDR3 is TGTGCCAGCAGCTTAGCCGGGTCCGGACGGGGCTACACCTTC. Residues: CASSLAGSGRGYTF. The full variable domain, with the rest looked up from reference TRBV7-6 and TRBJ1-2, is GAGVSQSPRYKVTKRGQDVALRCDPISGHVSLYWYRQALGQGPEFLTYFNYEAQQDKSGLPNDRFSAERPEGSISTLTIQRTEQRDSAMYRCASSLAGSGRGYTFGSGTRLTVV.

This clonotype was counted a few times. This chain links TRBV3-1 with TRBJ1-1; D is undetermined. The CDR3 totals 15 residues. Germline V CDR1 and CDR2: LGHDT, YNNKEL (reference sequence). V shed 1 base and J shed 0 bases, with 9 bases lying between them. CDR3 in DNA: TGTGCCAGCAGCCAAGGACCAGGAATGAACACTGAAGCTTTCTTT. Translation gives CASSQGPGMNTEAFF.

The V call is TRBV27, the J call TRBJ2-7, with D perhaps TRBD1 (5 bases). This CDR3 has 16 residues. CDR1 is MNHEY, CDR2 SMNVEV, per germline (reference sequence). The V end was cut by 3 bases, the J end by 2 bases, with 17 bases between. DNA for the CDR3: TGTGCCAGCAGTTTGTCGTCAGGGCTTCCCACCTACGAGCAGTACTTC. This codes for CASSLSSGLPTYEQYF.

The CDR3 DNA is TGCGCCAGCAGCCAAGCCCCCGGGGGGGCTGGCACTGAAGCTTTCTTT. Encoded protein: CASSQAPGGAGTEAFF. This sequence joins TRBV4-1 and TRBJ1-1, with D perhaps TRBD1 (6 bases). The CDR3 extends over 16 amino acids. In germline, CDR1 is MGHRA, CDR2 YSYEKL. Trimming removed 1 base at V and 4 bases at J, with 16 bases between.

This clonotype showed up just a few times. The gene calls are TRBV20-1 and TRBJ1-1; 7 nucleotides line up with TRBD1. Germline trimming cut 5 bases from V and 0 bases from J; bases unmatched to any gene: 12. CDR3 size: 16 residues. In germline, CDR1 is DFQATT, CDR2 SNEGSKA (reference sequence). CDR3 loop: CSAVNRGRDMNTEAFF. The CDR3 nucleotides are TGCAGTGCTGTTAACAGGGGTCGGGATATGAACACTGAAGCTTTCTTT.

The rearrangement uses TRBV5-6 and TRBJ1-6, with 10 bases matching TRBD1. V trimming: 0 bases; J trimming: 9 bases; junction bases outside the gene matches: 3. CDR1 is SGHDT, CDR2 YYEEEE, per germline. This CDR3 is 15 amino acids long. Here the CDR3 DNA reads TGTGCCAGCAGCTTGGGGAGGACAGGGGGTTCACCCCTCCACTTT. It yields the protein CASSLGRTGGSPLHF.

This clonotype was detected a few times. The chain is built from TRBV2 and TRBJ2-1, with 7 bases fitting TRBD2. CDR1 and CDR2 (germline): SNHLY, FYNNEI. The V segment lost 8 bases and the J segment 6 bases; nucleotides outside the gene matches: 10. The CDR3 is made up of 14 amino acids. CDR3 DNA: TGTGCCAGCCTACGGGGGGAGTCGGGCAATGAGCAGTTCTTC. Translation: CASLRGESGNEQFF.

This clonotype was counted a few times. The chain is built from TRBV9 and TRBJ1-5; the D gene is possibly TRBD1 (5 bases). In germline, CDR1 is SGDLS, CDR2 YYNGEE. CDR3 length equals 15 residues. The V and J ends lost 0 bases and 1 base respectively, with 8 bases between them. The CDR3 nucleotides read TGTGCCAGCAGCGTAGGGGGGAGAAGCAATCAGCCCCAGCATTTT. Translated, it gives CASSVGGRSNQPQHF.

This clonotype was observed a few times. V usage is TRBV27 and J usage is TRBJ2-7, with a possible D match to TRBD1 (6 bases). CDR1 is MNHEY, CDR2 SMNVEV, per germline (reference sequence). V was cut by 2 bases and J by 3 bases, with 8 bases left in between. The CDR3 has 13 residues. The CDR3 nucleotides are TGTGCCAGCAGTTTACACAGGGACTACGAGCAGTACTTC. Its protein product is CASSLHRDYEQYF.

This clonotype was recorded a few times. The V and J genes are TRBV20-1 and TRBJ1-2, with D unresolved. Trimming cost V 5 bases and J 6 bases, with 7 bases left between them. The V gene's germline CDR1 is DFQATT and CDR2 SNEGSKA (reference sequence). The CDR3 spans 10 residues. CDR3 nucleotides: TGCAGTGCTTGGGATGATGGCTACACCTTC. Translating it yields CSAWDDGYTF.

The genes are TRBV20-1 and TRBJ1-2; D call uncertain. Germline V gene lookup returns CDR1 DFQATT and CDR2 SNEGSKA (reference sequence). The CDR3 is 16 residues long. The V gene lost 1 base and the J gene lost 4 bases, with 19 bases spanning the gap. Written as DNA, the CDR3 is TGCAGTGCTAGAGTTCCACCCAGCGGACCATTCTATGGCTACACCTTC. Its protein product is CSARVPPSGPFYGYTF.

The chain combines TRBV7-2 with TRBJ2-1; no clear D gene. Germline V CDR1 and CDR2: SGHTA, FQGNSA. The CDR3 spans 12 residues. Trimming took off 4 bases at V and 8 bases at J, with 9 bases between the two ends. The CDR3: CASSSLADEQFF. The CDR3 nucleotides are TGTGCCAGCAGCTCATTAGCAGATGAGCAGTTCTTC.

J is TRBJ2-5 and V is TRBV2, with 10 bases that match TRBD2. The germline CDR1 and CDR2 sequences are SNHLY and FYNNEI. The CDR3 is made up of 16 amino acids. The ends lost 5 bases at V and 2 bases at J; junction bases unmatched: 8. CDR3 nucleotides: TGTGCCAGCAGTTCCGGACTAGCGGTAGCTCAAGAGACCCAGTACTTC. The encoded protein is CASSSGLAVAQETQYF.

The chain is built from TRBV28 and TRBJ2-3; D is unresolved. This CDR3 spans 16 amino acids. V was shortened by 3 bases and J by 0 bases, with 13 bases between the two germline ends. Germline CDR1 is MDHEN and CDR2 is SYDVKM. CDR3 protein: CASSFRPADSTDTQYF. The CDR3 DNA reads as TGTGCCAGCAGTTTTCGGCCAGCAGACAGCACAGATACGCAGTATTTT. The entire variable domain, with the rest obtained from reference TRBV28 and TRBJ2-3, is as follows: DVKVTQSSRYLVKRTGEKVFLECVQDMDHENMFWYRQDPGLGLRLIYFSYDVKMKEKGDIPEGYSVSREKKERFSLILESASTNQTSMYLCASSFRPADSTDTQYFGPGTRLTVL.

The rearrangement links TRBV6-5 to TRBJ1-6; D remains ambiguous. Germline assignment: CDR1 MNHEY and CDR2 SVGAGI. Trimming pared 8 bases from V and 4 bases from J, leaving 15 bases between. The CDR3 is 15 amino acids. The chain's CDR3 is CASPHPRAYNSPLHF. The CDR3, as DNA: TGTGCCAGCCCCCACCCGAGGGCTTATAATTCACCCCTCCACTTT.

The chain has TRBV28 and TRBJ2-3, with D perhaps TRBD1 (5 bases). V was trimmed by 8 bases and J by 6 bases, leaving 15 bases between them. Germline V gene data show CDR1 as MDHEN and CDR2 as SYDVKM. This CDR3 is 13 amino acids long. CDR3 in amino acids: CASDSPVVDTQYF. The DNA of the CDR3 is TGTGCCAGCGACAGCCCAGTAGTGGATACGCAGTATTTT.

This chain's CDR3 is CASSLESGARYNEQFF. The CDR3 DNA sequence: TGTGCCAGCAGCCTCGAATCGGGGGCGCGGTACAATGAGCAGTTCTTC. The rearrangement links TRBV11-2 to TRBJ2-1, with D perhaps matching TRBD1 or TRBD2 (6 bases each). The V end was cut by 5 bases, the J end by 4 bases, with 18 bases between. CDR1 is SGHAT and CDR2 is FQNNGV in the germline V gene. The CDR3 is 16 residues long.

This clonotype was picked up a small number of times. This chain joins TRBV7-9 and TRBJ2-7; 7 nucleotides align to TRBD1. The junction had 3 bases not matched to a gene; V was cut back by 4 bases and J by 3 bases. There are 13 residues in the CDR3. CDR1 is SEHNR and CDR2 is FQNEAQ in the germline V gene (reference sequence). CDR3 sequence reads: CASSWGQLYEQYF. The CDR3 coding sequence is TGTGCCAGCAGCTGGGGACAGCTCTACGAGCAGTACTTC.

This clonotype came up once. The chain carries TRBV29-1 and TRBJ2-5; 11 bases agree with TRBD1. Germline assignment: CDR1 SQVTM and CDR2 ANQGSEA. This CDR3 region has 15 residues. V shed 0 bases and J 4 bases; nucleotides not matched to a gene: 4. For the CDR3, the DNA is TGCAGCGTTGAAGATGTAGGACAGGGGGCAGAGACCCAGTACTTC. It encodes CSVEDVGQGAETQYF.